Below are 3 T cell receptor beta chains sequenced from a single sample in a study of cytomegalovirus exposure and HLA in healthy donors. Sequenced by immunoSEQ multiplex PCR; TCRdb stores in-frame clones only, minus some. Of around 250,000 clones in the sample, 90% are singletons; the top ten hold approximately 0.34%. Sequencing was carried out using PBMCs. The receptors derive from a woman aged 18-30 years in good health and CMV-seronegative.

The chain couples TRBV4-1 to TRBJ2-2, with 8 bases identical to TRBD1. This CDR3 has 16 amino acids. V lost 6 bases to trimming and J lost 5 bases; unmatched junction nucleotides: 11. Germline CDR1 reads MGHRA; CDR2 reads YSYEKL. The CDR3 sequence: CASRGLWQGATGELFF. CDR3 nucleotides: TGCGCCAGCAGAGGTCTTTGGCAGGGGGCAACCGGGGAGCTGTTTTTT.

The V gene is TRBV5-8, the J gene TRBJ2-7; 8 bases match TRBD2. Germline V CDR1 and CDR2: SGHTS, YDEGEE. The V segment lost 4 bases and the J segment 0 bases; nucleotides outside the gene matches: 6. This CDR3 is 15 amino acids long. This CDR3 is CASSRLALSSYEQYV. CDR3 nucleotides: TGTGCCAGCAGCCGACTAGCGCTAAGCTCCTACGAGCAGTACGTC.

This clone was recorded once. The rearrangement uses TRBV6-1 and TRBJ1-1; 10 positions agree with TRBD1. After removal of 5 bases from V and 6 bases from J, the junction contained 6 bases not matched to a gene. The CDR3 sequence is 14 residues long. Germline V gene sequence: CDR1 MNHNS, CDR2 SASEGT. The CDR3 DNA is TGTGCCAGCAGTCCCCGGACAGGGGGGTCTGAAGCTTTCTTT. Amino acids: CASSPRTGGSEAFF.